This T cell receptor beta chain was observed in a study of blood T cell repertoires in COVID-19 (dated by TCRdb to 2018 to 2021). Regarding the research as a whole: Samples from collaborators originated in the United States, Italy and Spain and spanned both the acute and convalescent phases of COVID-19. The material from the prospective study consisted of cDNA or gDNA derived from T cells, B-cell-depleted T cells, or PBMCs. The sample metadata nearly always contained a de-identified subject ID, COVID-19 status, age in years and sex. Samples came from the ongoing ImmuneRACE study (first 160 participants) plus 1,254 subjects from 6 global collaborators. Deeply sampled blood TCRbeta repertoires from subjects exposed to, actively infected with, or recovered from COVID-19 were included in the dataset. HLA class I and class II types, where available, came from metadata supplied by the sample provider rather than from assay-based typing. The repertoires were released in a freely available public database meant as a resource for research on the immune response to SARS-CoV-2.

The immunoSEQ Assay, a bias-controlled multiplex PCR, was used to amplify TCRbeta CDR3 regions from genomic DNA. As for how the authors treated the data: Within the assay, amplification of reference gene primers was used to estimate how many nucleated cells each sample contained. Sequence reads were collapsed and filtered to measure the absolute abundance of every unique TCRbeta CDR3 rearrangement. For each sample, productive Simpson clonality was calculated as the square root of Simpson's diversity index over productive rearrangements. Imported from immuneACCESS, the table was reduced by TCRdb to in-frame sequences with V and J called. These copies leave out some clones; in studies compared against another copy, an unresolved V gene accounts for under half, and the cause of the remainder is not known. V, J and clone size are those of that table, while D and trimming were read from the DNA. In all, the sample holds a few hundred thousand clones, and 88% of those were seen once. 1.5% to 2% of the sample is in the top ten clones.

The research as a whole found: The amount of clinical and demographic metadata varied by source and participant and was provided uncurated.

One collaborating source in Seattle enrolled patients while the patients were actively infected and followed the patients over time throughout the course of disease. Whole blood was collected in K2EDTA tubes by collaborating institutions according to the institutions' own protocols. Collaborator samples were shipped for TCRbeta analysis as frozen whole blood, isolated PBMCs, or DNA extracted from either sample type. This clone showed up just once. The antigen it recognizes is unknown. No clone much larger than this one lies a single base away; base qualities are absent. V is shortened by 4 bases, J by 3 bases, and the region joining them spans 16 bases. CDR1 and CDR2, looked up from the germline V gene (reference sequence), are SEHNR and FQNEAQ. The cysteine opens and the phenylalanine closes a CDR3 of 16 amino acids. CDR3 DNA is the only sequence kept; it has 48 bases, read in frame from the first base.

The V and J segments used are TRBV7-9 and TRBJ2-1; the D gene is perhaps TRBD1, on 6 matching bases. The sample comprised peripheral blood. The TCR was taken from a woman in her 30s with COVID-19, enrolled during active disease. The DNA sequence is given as TGTGCCAGCAGCTCCCACAGGGAAGAGGTCTACAATGAGCAGTTCTTC. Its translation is CASSSHREEVYNEQFF.